This T cell receptor beta chain emerged from a study of shared clonotypes between healthy human individuals. General study results and limits: Non-shared clonotypes showed lower generation probabilities than clonotypes common to all four donors.

V was shortened by 7 bases and J by 1 base, with 11 bases between the two germline ends. CDR1 is SNHLY and CDR2 is FYNNEI in the germline V gene. The CDR3 totals 13 residues. The protocol was immunoSEQ multiplex PCR, while the TCRdb copy is restricted to in-frame clones and leaves out a portion. Here the sample spans 1.5 million to 2.5 million clones, around 96% being singletons. Naive CD8 cells comprised CD45RO-negative, CCR7-positively selected cells, excluding terminally differentiated effector memory CD45RA+ cells. Worth noting for this clone: What it binds is unknown.

Material for sequencing was naive CD8+ T cells sorted from blood. This TCR was recovered from a young man in good health. V is TRBV2 and J is TRBJ2-7; possible D gene TRBD1, 6 bases. This CDR3 is CASTQGWSYEQYF. CDR3 in DNA: TGTGCCAGCACACAGGGATGGTCCTACGAGCAGTACTTC.